This record concerns one T cell receptor beta chain sequence. The entry originates in a study of T cell responses to AZD1222 COVID-19 vaccine. TCRdb's table, derived via immunoSEQ multiplex PCR, lists solely in-frame clones and lacks some. The table lists 130,000 to 150,000 clones, approximately 94% of them singletons. Germline-derived CDR1 and CDR2 are LGHDT and YNNKEL (reference sequence). The CDR3 length is 13 residues. The junction had 9 bases not matched to a gene; V was cut back by 7 bases and J by 10 bases. The sample here was peripheral blood, taken on day 0 of AZD1222 vaccination. The sequence came from an adult in good health. The V call is TRBV3-1 (or the pseudogene TRBV3-2), the J call TRBJ1-4, with 7 bases identical to TRBD1. The CDR3 loop is CASNPTGTGKLFF. The CDR3 DNA follows: TGTGCCAGCAACCCGACAGGGACCGGAAAACTGTTTTTT.